This passage covers 21 T cell receptor beta chains from one sample sequenced in a study of blood T cell repertoires in COVID-19. Method: immunoSEQ multiplex PCR; TCRdb's copy keeps in-frame clones and lacks some. The sample records about 100,000 clones, roughly 69% being singletons. Sequences were obtained from peripheral blood. These receptors came from a man aged 80 or over with acute or convalescent COVID-19.

The V call is TRBV3-1 (or the pseudogene TRBV3-2), the J call TRBJ2-7, with D possibly being TRBD1 (5 bases). V gave up 1 base and J gave up 6 bases, with 7 bases separating them. The germline V gene has CDR1 LGHDT and CDR2 YNNKEL (reference sequence). CDR3 length equals 12 residues. The CDR3 reads CASSQVGAEQYF. The CDR3 nucleotides are TGTGCCAGCAGCCAAGTAGGGGCCGAGCAGTACTTC.

The rearrangement uses TRBV7-8 and TRBJ1-6, with D maybe TRBD1 (5 bases). The CDR3 loop spans 15 amino acids. The V end was cut by 1 base, the J end by 9 bases, with 13 bases between. The V gene's germline CDR1 is SGHVS and CDR2 FQNEAQ. The CDR3, as DNA: TGTGCCAGCAGCTTAGGGTGGGACTCGGGTTCACCCCTCCACTTT. Residues: CASSLGWDSGSPLHF.

The rearrangement uses TRBV19 and TRBJ1-4, with D perhaps TRBD1 (5 bases). This CDR3 is built from 11 residues. Trimming took off 5 bases at V and 8 bases at J, with 6 bases between the two ends. In germline, CDR1 is LNHDA, CDR2 SQIVND (reference sequence). The chain's CDR3 is CASSRQEKLFF. CDR3 sequence (DNA): TGTGCCAGTAGTCGACAGGAAAAACTGTTTTTT.

The rearrangement joins TRBV4-2 to TRBJ1-1; maybe TRBD1 (5 bases). CDR3 length: 16 amino acids. The germline V gene encodes CDR1 LGHNA and CDR2 YNFKEQ. V was pared by 3 bases and J by 3 bases, with 17 bases between. The CDR3 here is CASSHLRRGKDTEAFF. The CDR3 nucleotides are TGTGCCAGCAGCCACCTACGGAGGGGTAAGGACACTGAAGCTTTCTTT.

V gene TRBV15 combines with J gene TRBJ1-2, with 10 bases that match TRBD1. V lost 3 bases and J lost 6; bases outside the gene matches: 10. CDR1 is LNHNV and CDR2 is YYDKDF in the germline V gene (reference sequence). The CDR3 is 16 residues long. The CDR3 protein is CATSSDLGQGKDGYTF. The CDR3 DNA is TGTGCCACCAGCAGTGATCTGGGACAGGGGAAGGATGGCTACACCTTC.

This chain connects TRBV15 to TRBJ1-3; no firm D call. Between the trimmed V and J ends, which lost 3 bases and 11 bases, there was a span of 11 bases. CDR3 length: 12 amino acids. Germline CDR1 LNHNV, CDR2 YYDKDF (reference sequence). CDR3 DNA sequence: TGTGCCACCAGCAGTGAAACTAGGGCCATATATTTT. It yields the protein CATSSETRAIYF.

This clone was recorded only once. The chain is built from TRBV28 and TRBJ2-5, with 8 bases that match TRBD2. Germline values: CDR1 MDHEN, CDR2 SYDVKM. V shed 4 bases, J shed 5 bases, and the junction held 9 bases outside the gene matches. CDR3 length equals 15 residues. The CDR3: CASSSPLAGTETQYF. The DNA of the CDR3 is TGTGCCAGCAGTTCTCCGTTAGCGGGAACCGAGACCCAGTACTTC.

The rearrangement uses TRBV19 and TRBJ1-2, with D hard to call. The V gene's germline CDR1 is LNHDA and CDR2 SQIVND (reference sequence). V shed 0 bases and J shed 7 bases, with 18 bases lying between them. The CDR3 is 16 amino acids. The CDR3 DNA is TGTGCCAGTAGTATAGATCACTCGCGCCCAGAGCGTGGCTACACCTTC. Translated, it gives CASSIDHSRPERGYTF.

The genes are TRBV5-4 and TRBJ2-7, with D maybe TRBD1 (5 bases). V was pared by 4 bases and J by 3 bases, with 11 bases between. The germline V gene encodes CDR1 SGHNT and CDR2 YYREEE (reference sequence). The CDR3 length is 13 residues. The CDR3 region has the DNA TGTGCCAGCAGCCCGCAGGGCCTCTACGAGCAGTACTTC. This codes for CASSPQGLYEQYF. Combining the CDR3 with reference TRBV5-4 and TRBJ2-7 gives the whole variable domain ETGVTQSPTHLIKTRGQQVTLRCSSQSGHNTVSWYQQALGQGPQFIFQYYREEENGRGNFPPRFSGLQFPNYSSELNVNALELDDSALYLCASSPQGLYEQYFGPGTRLTVT.

This clone was detected only once. This sequence joins TRBV7-2 and TRBJ2-2, with 10 nucleotides matching TRBD2. The CDR3 spans 15 residues. The germline gives CDR1 SGHTA, CDR2 FQGNSA. The V gene end was trimmed by 5 bases and the J gene end by 5 bases; junction bases not matched to a gene: 5. The CDR3 protein is CASSLLAGGTGELFF. The DNA of the CDR3 is TGTGCCAGCAGCCTTTTAGCGGGAGGTACCGGGGAGCTGTTTTTT.

V is TRBV27 and J is TRBJ1-5, with a tentative D call TRBD1 (6 bases). Between the trimmed V and J ends, which lost 2 bases and 5 bases, there was a span of 22 bases. This CDR3 contains 18 residues. Germline loops: CDR1 MNHEY, CDR2 SMNVEV (reference sequence). CDR3 sequence reads: CASSLVWNSGGMDQPQHF. For the CDR3, the DNA is TGTGCCAGCAGTTTAGTTTGGAATTCGGGGGGCATGGATCAGCCCCAGCATTTT.

In this sample, this clone turned up a few times. The chain couples TRBV4-1 to TRBJ2-1, with 8 bases aligning to TRBD2. This CDR3 spans 16 amino acids. Germline V CDR1 and CDR2: MGHRA, YSYEKL. Trimming took 8 bases from V and 6 from J; bases not matched to a gene: 15. The CDR3 region has the DNA TGCGCCAGCTCTACACAGATTAGCGGGAAAAGCAATGAGCAGTTCTTC. Amino acids: CASSTQISGKSNEQFF.

V usage is TRBV10-2 and J usage is TRBJ2-7; D is perhaps TRBD2 (6 bases). Germline assignment: CDR1 WSHSY and CDR2 SAAADI. V lost 1 base, J lost 6 bases, and 19 bases lay in between. This CDR3 spans 16 amino acids. DNA of the CDR3: TGCGCCAGCAGTGAGTTGGGACTGCTCGTAGGGAGCGAGCAGTACTTC. Translating gives CASSELGLLVGSEQYF.

The rearrangement links TRBV4-3 to TRBJ1-1, with D unresolved. CDR1 and CDR2 from the germline V gene are LGHNA and YSLEER. Trimming cost V 1 base and J 0 bases, with 6 bases left between them. This CDR3 region has 14 residues. The CDR3, as DNA: TGCGCCAGCAGCCAAGGGTCAGTGAACACTGAAGCTTTCTTT. It yields the protein CASSQGSVNTEAFF.

The chain carries TRBV4-1 and TRBJ1-3; 7 positions match TRBD1. Germline V gene lookup returns CDR1 MGHRA and CDR2 YSYEKL. CDR3 length equals 16 residues. V shed 1 base, J shed 4 bases, and the junction held 7 bases outside the gene matches. The CDR3 protein is CASSQVATGVGNTIYF. CDR3 DNA: TGCGCCAGCAGCCAAGTTGCAACAGGGGTAGGAAACACCATATATTTT.

The sample holds many counts of this clone. The chain has TRBV6-1 and TRBJ1-2; TRBD1 agrees at 11 bases. The length of the CDR3 is 16 residues. With V trimmed by 4 bases and J by 6 bases, 10 bases remained unmatched. Germline lookup yields CDR1 MNHNS and CDR2 SASEGT. As DNA, the CDR3 is TGTGCCAGCAGTGGCCTATGGACAGGGGGCATTCATGGCTACACCTTC. This gives the protein CASSGLWTGGIHGYTF.

The gene calls are TRBV23-1 and TRBJ1-3; 9 bases map to TRBD1. TRBV23-1 is treated as an ORF (open reading frame) with a function not yet certain. This CDR3 comprises 18 residues. V was pared by 3 bases and J by 0 bases, with 9 bases of the junction left unmatched. The CDR3 coding sequence is TGCGCCAGCAGTCAGGGGACAGGGCAGGAGCACTCTGGAAACACCATATATTTT. It specifies CASSQGTGQEHSGNTIYF.

This clone was counted only a few times. This chain joins TRBV5-6 and TRBJ2-1; 13 nucleotides align to TRBD2. Germline lookup yields CDR1 SGHDT and CDR2 YYEEEE. The CDR3 runs 16 residues. J lost 7 bases, V lost 2 bases, and 6 bases had no gene match. For the CDR3, the DNA is TGTGCCAGCAGCTTTAGGACTAGCGGGAGAGGGAATGAGCAGTTCTTC. This gives the protein CASSFRTSGRGNEQFF. Combining the CDR3 with reference TRBV5-6 and TRBJ2-1 gives the whole variable domain DAGVTQSPTHLIKTRGQQVTLRCSPKSGHDTVSWYQQALGQGPQFIFQYYEEEERQRGNFPDRFSGHQFPNYSSELNVNALLLGDSALYLCASSFRTSGRGNEQFFGPGTRLTVL.

The V call is TRBV9, the J call TRBJ2-5; D possibly corresponds to TRBD1 (6 bases). CDR3 size: 16 residues. The germline gives CDR1 SGDLS, CDR2 YYNGEE. V gave up 0 bases and J gave up 4 bases, with 16 bases separating them. CDR3 DNA sequence: TGTGCCAGCAGCGTAGGGGACATACTTAGTGGAGAGACCCAGTACTTC. It is translated as CASSVGDILSGETQYF.

The J gene is TRBJ2-1, the V gene TRBV2; D is possibly TRBD1 (6 bases). Per germline, CDR1 SNHLY and CDR2 FYNNEI. The CDR3 loop spans 11 amino acids. Trimming pared 2 bases from V and 15 bases from J, leaving 11 bases between. The CDR3 loop reads CASSEWDNGFF. The CDR3 nucleotides read TGTGCCAGCAGTGAATGGGACAATGGGTTCTTC.

The DNA of the CDR3 is TGCGCCAGCAGTCACGGGATAAGCACAGATACGCAGTATTTT. Amino acid sequence: CASSHGISTDTQYF. This chain links TRBV10-2 with TRBJ2-3, with a weak D call TRBD2 (5 bases). The CDR3 runs 14 residues. CDR1 and CDR2 (germline): WSHSY, SAAADI. V was pared by 5 bases and J by 0 bases, with 9 bases between.